This T cell receptor (beta chain) is from a study of T cell responses to AZD1222 COVID-19 vaccine. This table comes from immunoSEQ multiplex PCR, and its TCRdb copy is limited to in-frame clones, with some not included. The sample consists of under 75,000 clones, 85% of them appearing once. This CDR3 is 13 amino acids long. The V gene lost 3 bases and the J gene lost 0 bases, with 5 bases spanning the gap. Germline V gives CDR1 KGHSH, CDR2 LQKENI. This clone was detected only a few times. V gene TRBV18 combines with J gene TRBJ1-1, with unresolved D. This receptor was identified in an adult in good health. The sample consisted of peripheral blood, taken on day 0 of AZD1222 vaccination. The CDR3 here is CASSPGMNTEAFF. In DNA form, the CDR3 reads TGTGCCAGCTCACCCGGAATGAACACTGAAGCTTTCTTT.